These T cell receptor beta chains were read from a single sample in a study of beta chain features in type 1 diabetes. The repertoire was sequenced with immunoSEQ multiplex PCR; TCRdb's copy has only in-frame clones and lacks some. The sample includes 810,000 or so clones, roughly 15% seen only once; the top ten take 0.023%. Sequencing input: naive CD4+ T cells from blood. The receptors stem from a woman younger than 35 in good health. CDR3s include the opening cysteine and the closing phenylalanine or tryptophan. The D gene is left open where the match is weak. The listing skips clone size in some rows; elsewhere it reads once, few, many or a size class.

d_call	clone_size	v_call	j_call	cdr3_nt	cdr3_aa
.	.	TRBV9	TRBJ2-1	TGTGCCAGCAGCGTAGTTGGGCAGAGCTCCTACAATGAGCAGTTCTTC	CASSVVGQSSYNEQFF
TRBD1	.	TRBV19	TRBJ2-4	TGTGCCAGTAGTATGAGGACAGGCCCCAAAAACATTCAGTACTTC	CASSMRTGPKNIQYF
.	.	TRBV18	TRBJ2-5	TGTGCCAGCTCACCAAGCCAAGAGACCCAGTACTTC	CASSPSQETQYF
TRBD2	.	TRBV14	TRBJ2-2	TGTGCCAGCAGCCAAGATTGGCTAGCGGCGAACACCGGGGAGCTGTTTTTT	CASSQDWLAANTGELFF
TRBD1	few	TRBV29-1	TRBJ2-1	TGCAGCGCTGCACAGGGGGTTTACAATGAGCAGTTCTTC	CSAAQGVYNEQFF
TRBD1	.	TRBV27	TRBJ2-3	TGTGCCAGCAGTGGGGCGGACAGGGGGCTGGCTACGCAGTATTTT	CASSGADRGLATQYF
TRBD1	few	TRBV10-2	TRBJ2-3	TGCGCCAGCAGTGGGACGGGACAGGGGGAAGATACGCAGTATTTT	CASSGTGQGEDTQYF
.	few	TRBV27	TRBJ1-1	TGTGCCAGCAGTTTAGATAACAGGGTAGACACTGAAGCTTTCTTT	CASSLDNRVDTEAFF
.	.	TRBV4-1	TRBJ2-5	TGCGCCAGCAGCCAAGCCCCGGCAGGGCGTCTTGAGACCCAGTACTTC	CASSQAPAGRLETQYF
.	.	TRBV27	TRBJ2-1	TGTGCCAGCAGTTTTGGAGTTGACCGCTTAGGGACTCCTTACCACAATGAGCAGTTCTTC	CASSFGVDRLGTPYHNEQFF
.	.	TRBV7-8	TRBJ1-3	TGTGCCAGCAGCTTACAAGGCAGAAGTAGAAACACCATATATTTT	CASSLQGRSRNTIYF
TRBD2	.	TRBV9	TRBJ2-2	TGTGCCAGCAGCTTAGGACTAGGTGACACCGGGGAGCTGTTTTTT	CASSLGLGDTGELFF
.	.	TRBV2	TRBJ2-5	TGTGCCAGCATTTGGGACCGGGGGGCGGAGACCCAGTACTTC	CASIWDRGAETQYF
TRBD2	.	TRBV29-1	TRBJ2-3	TGCAGCGTTGTTGGCCGGGCGGGAGAACTAGATACGCAGTATTTT	CSVVGRAGELDTQYF
TRBD2	.	TRBV10-3	TRBJ2-3	TGTGCCATCACCAGCGGGAGGGCCAGGTCCACAGATACGCAGTATTTT	CAITSGRARSTDTQYF
TRBD1	.	TRBV2	TRBJ1-5	TGTGCCAGCAGGGGGACAGGCAATCAGCCCCAGCATTTT	CASRGTGNQPQHF
.	.	TRBV7-2	TRBJ1-2	TGTGCCAGCAGCTTAGTACACCCCTTTGTCTATGGCTACACCTTC	CASSLVHPFVYGYTF
TRBD2	.	TRBV29-1	TRBJ2-1	TGCAGCGTTGGGGGCGGGAGAGGCTACAATGAGCAGTTCTTC	CSVGGGRGYNEQFF
TRBD1	.	TRBV5-6	TRBJ2-7	TGTGCCAGCAGCCGAGGACAGGCCCACGAGCAGTACTTC	CASSRGQAHEQYF
TRBD2	few	TRBV29-1	TRBJ2-5	TGCAGCGTTGAACGCGGGAGTGAGACCCAGTACTTC	CSVERGSETQYF
TRBD2	.	TRBV4-3	TRBJ2-1	TGCGCCAGCAGCGAAAAGGTACTAGCGGGATACAATGAGCAGTTCTTC	CASSEKVLAGYNEQFF
TRBD1	few	TRBV7-9	TRBJ1-2	TGTGCCAGCAACGACGCAGGGACAGCTAACTATGGCTACACCTTC	CASNDAGTANYGYTF
.	.	TRBV7-9	TRBJ1-5	TGTGCCAGCGGACCGAATCAGCCCCAGCATTTT	CASGPNQPQHF
.	few	TRBV9	TRBJ2-3	TGTGCCAGCAGCGTAGTGCTCGGGGAGACAGATACGCAGTATTTT	CASSVVLGETDTQYF
TRBD2	.	TRBV19	TRBJ2-1	TGTGCCAGTAGTCCTGGGACTAGCGGGGGGCCCCAAAAAGAAGTTTTCAATGAGCAGTTCTTC	CASSPGTSGGPQKEVFNEQFF
.	.	TRBV4-3	TRBJ1-3	TGCGCCAGCAGCCAGCAGGGCGCTGGAAACACCATATATTTT	CASSQQGAGNTIYF
.	.	TRBV18	TRBJ1-1	TGTGCCAGCTCAGCAAGACCACAGAACACTGAAGCTTTCTTT	CASSARPQNTEAFF
TRBD2	few	TRBV4-2	TRBJ2-5	TGTGCCAGCAGCCCGGGGACTAGCCGGGCAGAGACCCAGTACTTC	CASSPGTSRAETQYF
.	few	TRBV5-6	TRBJ2-5	TGTGCCAGCAGTTCCGACAGTCGAGGAGAGACCCAGTACTTC	CASSSDSRGETQYF
.	.	TRBV7-2	TRBJ2-4	TGTGCCAGCAGCTTAGGGGGTGGGGCCGGAAACATTCAGTACTTC	CASSLGGGAGNIQYF
.	.	TRBV5-6	TRBJ2-4	TGTGCCAGCAGCTTGTATTCTGGAGGCAAAAACATTCAGTACTTC	CASSLYSGGKNIQYF
TRBD1	few	TRBV7-2	TRBJ1-3	TGTGCCAGCAGCTTATCTGACAGGGGCCCTATCTACTCTGGAAACACCATATATTTT	CASSLSDRGPIYSGNTIYF
.	few	TRBV10-2	TRBJ1-5	TGCGCCAGCAGTGAACAGGGCGGTCAGCCCCAGCATTTT	CASSEQGGQPQHF
.	.	TRBV4-3	TRBJ2-5	TGCGCCAGCAGCCGTTCAGGGCACATCCAAGAGACCCAGTACTTC	CASSRSGHIQETQYF
TRBD1	.	TRBV2	TRBJ1-1	TGTGCCACCTTATCGACAGGGGGCGGCACTGAAGCTTTCTTT	CATLSTGGGTEAFF
.	.	TRBV7-9	TRBJ1-5	TGTGCCAGCAGACAGGATAGCAATCAGCCCCAGCATTTT	CASRQDSNQPQHF
.	.	TRBV10-3	TRBJ2-7	TGTGCCTCAGGGGGGACACACTACGAGCAGTACTTC	CASGGTHYEQYF
TRBD1	few	TRBV29-1	TRBJ2-7	TGCAGCGTCAGGGGGCAGGGGACCTACGAGCAGTACTTC	CSVRGQGTYEQYF
.	.	TRBV6-5	TRBJ2-3	TGTGCCAGCGGTAGACACGGACAGAGCACAGATACGCAGTATTTT	CASGRHGQSTDTQYF
.	once	TRBV18	TRBJ2-7	TGTGCCAGTCAGAATTTCGGGGGAAGCTCCTACGAGCAGTACTTC	CASQNFGGSSYEQYF
.	few	TRBV7-9	TRBJ2-1	TGTGCCAGCAGCTTAGGAGGTTCTGATGAGCAGTTCTTC	CASSLGGSDEQFF
TRBD2	.	TRBV28	TRBJ2-1	TGTGCCAGCAGCCCCGGGACTAGCGGGATTACTTACAATGAGCAGTTCTTC	CASSPGTSGITYNEQFF
.	few	TRBV25-1	TRBJ2-5	TGTGCCAGCAGTGAATCGGCTAGATCAGAGACCCAGTACTTC	CASSESARSETQYF
TRBD2	.	TRBV7-9	TRBJ2-7	TGTGCCAGCAGCTTAGTGTCGACGGGGGGGATCTACGAGCAGTACTTC	CASSLVSTGGIYEQYF
.	few	TRBV14	TRBJ1-1	TGTGCCAGCAGCCGGACCAGGGGAGGCACTGAAGCTTTCTTT	CASSRTRGGTEAFF
TRBD2	.	TRBV7-3	TRBJ2-1	TGCGCCAGCAGCCAAGGGACTAGCTTAATTTATGAGCAGTTCTTC	CASSQGTSLIYEQFF
TRBD1	few	TRBV12-5	TRBJ2-1	TGTGCTAGTGGCCCCGGGACAGGGAACGGTGAGCAGTTCTTC	CASGPGTGNGEQFF
TRBD2	few	TRBV10-3	TRBJ2-3	TGTGCCATCAGTGGGGGAGGGGATACGCAGTATTTT	CAISGGGDTQYF
TRBD2	.	TRBV10-2	TRBJ2-7	TGCGCCAGCAGGGCACTAGCGGGAGTCTACGAGCAGTACTTC	CASRALAGVYEQYF
TRBD1	few	TRBV18	TRBJ2-7	TGTGCCAGCTCACCCGGGACAGGGGGCTACGAGCAGTACTTC	CASSPGTGGYEQYF
.	few	TRBV29-1	TRBJ1-1	TGCAGCGTTATTCCTGCCCCACTCGGCGCTGAAGCTTTCTTT	CSVIPAPLGAEAFF
.	few	TRBV19	TRBJ2-1	TGTGCCAGTACCCCACTTAGTGCAGGTAGTAATGAGCAGTTCTTC	CASTPLSAGSNEQFF
TRBD2	.	TRBV28	TRBJ2-7	TGTGCCAGCAGTTTAACTCTAGCGGGAGAGTCCTCCTACGAGCAGTACTTC	CASSLTLAGESSYEQYF